These T cell receptor beta chains were read from a single sample in a study of blood T cell repertoires in COVID-19. Sequencing used immunoSEQ multiplex PCR; TCRdb keeps in-frame clones, though not all of them. This sample has under 400,000 clones, with about 89% found just once. The specimen sequenced was PBMCs or T cells enriched from blood (not recorded which). The receptors were sampled from a man aged 35 to 55 in a cohort exposed to, infected with or recovered from COVID-19 (not recorded which). The CDR3 runs from the conserved cysteine through the conserved F or W. Each record gives: clone size, D gene, J gene, V gene, CDR3 DNA, CDR3 protein. The D gene is left open where the match is weak. Expanded clones are given a class, and other clones once, few, many or no size at all.

>.|TRBD2|TRBJ2-2|TRBV7-7
TGTGCCAGCAGCCCGTCGGGTCTAGCGGGAGGAGGCGGGGAGCTGTTTTTT
CASSPSGLAGGGGELFF
>.|TRBD1|TRBJ1-2|TRBV7-9
TGTGCCAGCAGCCGACAGGGGAGTCGGGACTATGGCTACACCTTC
CASSRQGSRDYGYTF
>.|.|TRBJ2-3|TRBV5-1
TGCGCCAGCAGGCCAGGGGAAGTAACAGATACGCAGTATTTT
CASRPGEVTDTQYF
>few|.|TRBJ2-4|TRBV7-9
TGTGCCAGCAGCCTCCACACGACAGCACTAGCCAAAAACATTCAGTACTTC
CASSLHTTALAKNIQYF
>.|.|TRBJ2-5|TRBV6-6
TGTGCCAGCAGCCGAACATCATCCGCAGGGAAGTCAGGAGAGACCCAGTACTTC
CASSRTSSAGKSGETQYF
>.|.|TRBJ2-1|TRBV19
TGTGCCAGTAGAGGCGGCGGGTTCTCCTACAATGAGCAGTTCTTC
CASRGGGFSYNEQFF
>once|.|TRBJ1-5|TRBV28
TGTGCCAGCTTTTCGGGGGGCCAGCCCCAGCATTTT
CASFSGGQPQHF
>.|.|TRBJ2-7|TRBV11-2
TGTGCCAGCAGCTTAGGTCCGGGTTACGAGCAGTACTTC
CASSLGPGYEQYF
>once|.|TRBJ1-4|TRBV30
TGTGCCTCCTGGGCCGACGGGGGTTATGAAAAACTGTTTTTT
CASWADGGYEKLFF
>.|TRBD2|TRBJ2-1|TRBV7-9
TGTGCCAGCAGACCGGGACTAGCGGGAGCCGGGCAGTTCTTC
CASRPGLAGAGQFF
>.|TRBD1|TRBJ2-2|TRBV2
TGTGCCAGCAGTTCGGACAGGGGGCTATCGAACACCGGGGAGCTGTTTTTT
CASSSDRGLSNTGELFF
>.|TRBD1|TRBJ2-1|TRBV6-1
TGTGCCAGCAGGGAACTACGGGACAGGATCTACAATGAGCAGTTCTTC
CASRELRDRIYNEQFF
>few|TRBD2|TRBJ2-3|TRBV12-5
TGTGCTAGTGTCATAACAACCGGACTAGTGGGAGTGGTAACAGATACGCAGTATTTT
CASVITTGLVGVVTDTQYF
>.|.|TRBJ2-7|TRBV3-1/TRBV3-2
TGTGCCAGCAGCCAAGGTGGGGCTAGGGACGAGCAGTACTTC
CASSQGGARDEQYF
>.|.|TRBJ2-7|TRBV27
TGTGCCAGCAGTTTATCTCGAAGGAAACAGACGTCCTACTCCTACGAGCAGTACTTC
CASSLSRRKQTSYSYEQYF
>.|.|TRBJ1-6|TRBV5-4
TGTGCCAGCAGCTTGGGACACAACAATTCACCCCTCCACTTT
CASSLGHNNSPLHF
>.|.|TRBJ2-5|TRBV5-1
TGCGCCAGCCGCGGGGGCGGAGCTGATACCCAGTACTTC
CASRGGGADTQYF
>.|.|TRBJ1-5|TRBV7-9
TGTGCCAGCAGCTTAGGGCAGGTGGGTCAGCCCCAGCATTTT
CASSLGQVGQPQHF
>once|TRBD2|TRBJ2-1|TRBV6-5
TGTGCCAGCCGGCTAGCGGGAGGTACCAATGAGCAGTTCTTC
CASRLAGGTNEQFF
>.|.|TRBJ2-3|TRBV28
TGTGCCAGCAGTCCTAGCCGCACAGATACGCAGTATTTT
CASSPSRTDTQYF
>many|TRBD2|TRBJ2-7|TRBV11-2
TGTGCCAGCAGCTTAGAAGCGGGAGGGGAGCAGTACTTC
CASSLEAGGEQYF
>.|TRBD2|TRBJ2-2|TRBV29-1
TGCAGCGTTGGACAGGGACTAGCCCTCACCGGGGAGCTGTTTTTT
CSVGQGLALTGELFF
>.|TRBD2|TRBJ2-7|TRBV7-2
TGTGCCAGCAGCCCCGGGACTAGCGGGTGGGATTACGAGCAGTACTTC
CASSPGTSGWDYEQYF
>.|TRBD2|TRBJ2-7|TRBV2
TGTGCCAGCAGTGAACTAGCGGGAGTTGGGGAGCAGTACTTC
CASSELAGVGEQYF
>few|TRBD2|TRBJ2-1|TRBV10-3
TGTGCCATCAGTGTACTAGCGGGAAATAATGAGCAGTTCTTC
CAISVLAGNNEQFF
>.|.|TRBJ1-2|TRBV28
TGTGCCAGCAGTCAGACAGGCTCCTACACCTTC
CASSQTGSYTF
>.|TRBD1|TRBJ1-4|TRBV5-6
TGTGCCAGCAGCTTGCAGGGGGCGAATGAAAAACTGTTTTTT
CASSLQGANEKLFF
>.|.|TRBJ1-2|TRBV28
TGTGCCAGCAGTTTACTAGCGGGGCCAGGCTTAGATGGCTACACCTTC
CASSLLAGPGLDGYTF
>.|TRBD1|TRBJ2-5|TRBV3-1/TRBV3-2
TGTGCCAGCAGCCAGCCCGGGACAGGGTTAGAGACCCAGTACTTC
CASSQPGTGLETQYF
>once|.|TRBJ2-3|TRBV2
TGTGCCAGCAGTGATCTAGCCGGACTCACCACAGATACGCAGTATTTT
CASSDLAGLTTDTQYF
>.|.|TRBJ1-5|TRBV30
TGTGCCTGGAGTGTGGGGCTAACAGAAAATCAGCCCCAGCATTTT
CAWSVGLTENQPQHF
>.|.|TRBJ1-1|TRBV2
TGTGCCACCAACGCGGCGGCTGAGACTGAAGCTTTCTTT
CATNAAAETEAFF